Presented here are 4 T cell receptor beta chains from one specimen sequenced in a study of T cells in Graves' hyperthyroidism and ophthalmopathy. RNA transcripts yielded amplified TCR beta CDR3 regions. The HTBI primer set drove a first-round RT-PCR of the TCR CDR3. From the multiplex PCR reads, TCRdb called clonotypes with MiXCR, one entry per CDR3 protein. The sample includes about 270,000 distinct CDR3 sequences, more than 20% of them seen just once. Sequenced material: blood. Receptors were obtained from a woman aged 40 to 49 with Graves' ophthalmopathy.

Notes on this clonotype: The junction shows a germline mismatch at one end, possibly a read error. J is TRBJ1-2 and V is TRBV24-1, with D perhaps TRBD1 (5 bases). CDR3 length equals 16 residues. Per germline, CDR1 KGHDR and CDR2 SFDVKD. The CDR3 reads CASSLQVGRLDGGYTF. The DNA for the CDR3 is TGTGCCAGCAGTTTACAGGTCGGACGCCTGGACGGGGGCTACACCTTC.

This clonotype showed up many times. CDR3 nucleotides: TGTGCCAGCAGCGTATCCGGGGACCCCTACGAGCAGTACTTC. Protein: CASSVSGDPYEQYF. This chain links TRBV9 with TRBJ2-7; possibly TRBD1 or TRBD2 for D (5 bases each). V gave up 1 base and J gave up 2 bases, with 10 bases separating them. The CDR3 is 14 residues long. CDR1 is SGDLS and CDR2 is YYNGEE in the germline V gene.

The rearrangement links TRBV7-9 to TRBJ2-2; D is possibly TRBD1 (5 bases). Trimming took off 5 bases at V and 6 bases at J, with 10 bases between the two ends. The CDR3 is 13 amino acids. Germline V CDR1 and CDR2: SEHNR, FQNEAQ (reference sequence). The DNA of the CDR3 is TGTGCCAGCAGCCAGGGCGGCGCCGGGGAGCTGTTTTTT. Its protein is CASSQGGAGELFF.

Only a few counts were recorded for this clonotype. The V call is TRBV18, the J call TRBJ2-5; possibly TRBD1 or TRBD2 for D (5 bases each). Trimming pared 1 base from V and 1 base from J, leaving 7 bases between. The CDR3 runs to 14 residues. Germline values: CDR1 KGHSH, CDR2 LQKENI. This chain's CDR3 is CASSPRGTQETQYF. CDR3 in DNA: TGTGCCAGCTCACCACGAGGGACCCAAGAGACCCAGTACTTC.